Reported below is one TCR beta chain. This sample was included in a study of blood T cell repertoires in COVID-19. Profiling relied on immunoSEQ multiplex PCR, and the TCRdb table lists in-frame clones only, not all of them. This sample yields more than 200,000 clones, of which roughly nine tenths are seen a single time; 2.2% belongs to the top ten. Germline CDR1 is SGHTA and CDR2 is FQGNSA. V gave up 2 bases and J gave up 9 bases, with 11 bases separating them. The CDR3 sequence is 13 residues long. The V gene is TRBV7-2, the J gene TRBJ2-1; D is ambiguous. The TCR was taken from a woman between 50 and 59 years old with acute or convalescent COVID-19. The sequencing input was peripheral blood. In DNA, the CDR3 is TGTGCCAGCAGCTTAAACCCAGGTGGTGAGCAGTTCTTC. This gives the protein CASSLNPGGEQFF.